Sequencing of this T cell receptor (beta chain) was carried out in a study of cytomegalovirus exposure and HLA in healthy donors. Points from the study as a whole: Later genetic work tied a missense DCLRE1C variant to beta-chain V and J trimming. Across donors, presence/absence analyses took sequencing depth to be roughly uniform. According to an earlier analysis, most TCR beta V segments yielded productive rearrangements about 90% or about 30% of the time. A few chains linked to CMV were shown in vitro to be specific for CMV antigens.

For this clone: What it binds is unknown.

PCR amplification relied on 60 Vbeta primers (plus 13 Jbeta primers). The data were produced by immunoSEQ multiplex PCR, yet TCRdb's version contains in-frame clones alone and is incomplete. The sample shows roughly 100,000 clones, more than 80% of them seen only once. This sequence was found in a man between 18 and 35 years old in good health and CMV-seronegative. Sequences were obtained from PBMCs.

The CDR3 loop reads CASRLPGPALNEKLFF. CDR3 sequence (DNA): TGTGCCAGCAGGCTCCCTGGGCCGGCCCTTAATGAAAAACTGTTTTTT. The chain joins TRBV10-3 to TRBJ1-4; D unresolved. This CDR3 contains 16 residues. Germline assignment: CDR1 ENHRY and CDR2 SYGVKD. Deletions cut 10 bases from V and 4 bases from J, with 22 bases between.